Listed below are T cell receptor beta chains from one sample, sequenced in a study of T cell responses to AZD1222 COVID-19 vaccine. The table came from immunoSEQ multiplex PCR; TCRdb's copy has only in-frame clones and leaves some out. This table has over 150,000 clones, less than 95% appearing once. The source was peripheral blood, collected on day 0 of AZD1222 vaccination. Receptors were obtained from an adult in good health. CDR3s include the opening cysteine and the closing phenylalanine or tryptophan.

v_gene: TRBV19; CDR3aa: CASSITSGGQGYEQYF
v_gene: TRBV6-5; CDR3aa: CTTRGTGGLHEQYF
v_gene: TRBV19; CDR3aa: CASSLGLGQGEETQYF
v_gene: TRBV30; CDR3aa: CAWSAGNTEAFF
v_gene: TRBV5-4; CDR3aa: CASSFRDRGRMGTEAFF
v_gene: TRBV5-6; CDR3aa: CASSLVGTPYEQYF
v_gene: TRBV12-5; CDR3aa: CASGLDTSGSATDTQYF
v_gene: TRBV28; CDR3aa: CASSSGQDIVPLHF
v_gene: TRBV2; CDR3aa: CASSGGFYNSPLHF
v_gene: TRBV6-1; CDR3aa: CASSVSGFGADEKLFF
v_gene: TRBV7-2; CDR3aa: CASSLVGYTEAFF
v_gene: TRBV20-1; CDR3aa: CSAHRGSEAFF
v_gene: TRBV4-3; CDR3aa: CASSQDSEYEQYF
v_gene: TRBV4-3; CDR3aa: CASSQEGRGGYEQYF
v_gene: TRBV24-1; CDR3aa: CATSDSRIRQATYEQYF
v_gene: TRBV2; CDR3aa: CASSGVGARRDSSYNEQFF
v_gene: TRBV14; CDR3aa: CASSRIQGGYNSPLHF
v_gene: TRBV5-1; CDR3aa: CASSPFGGGATKNIQYF
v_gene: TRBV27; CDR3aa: CASSLGDLSGEQYF
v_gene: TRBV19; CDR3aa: CASRQTYSGNTIYF
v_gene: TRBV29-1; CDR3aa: CSVVSETYNEQFF
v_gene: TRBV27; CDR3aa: CASSPRQAGNQPQHF
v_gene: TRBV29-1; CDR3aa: CSVEGGGTNNEQFF
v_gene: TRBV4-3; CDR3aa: CASSHRLASYEQYF
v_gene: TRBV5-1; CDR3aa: CASSRSGNGNNEQFF
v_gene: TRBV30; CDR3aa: CATRRQNTEAFF
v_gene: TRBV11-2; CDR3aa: CASRRTGTAAYEQYF
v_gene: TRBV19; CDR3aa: CASSNPSGPEAFF
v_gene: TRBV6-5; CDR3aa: CASSSTGYSNQPQHF
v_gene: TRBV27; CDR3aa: CASSLLQGEQPQHF
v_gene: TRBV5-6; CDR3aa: CASSLPRGYTGELFF
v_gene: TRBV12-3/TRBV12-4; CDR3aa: CASSFGVEAFF
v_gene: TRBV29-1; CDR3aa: CSASTAKETQYF
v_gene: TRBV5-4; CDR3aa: CASSLPNANGYTF
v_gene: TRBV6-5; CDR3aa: CASNRAGPYNEQFF
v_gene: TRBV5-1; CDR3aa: CASSPTSRTKLNEQFF
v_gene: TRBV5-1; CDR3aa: CASSLVMEGSSYNEQFF
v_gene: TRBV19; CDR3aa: CASNGDSRPINQPQHF
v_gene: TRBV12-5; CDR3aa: CASGSGLGQSYGYTF
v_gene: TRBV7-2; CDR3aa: CASSLDGGTEAFF
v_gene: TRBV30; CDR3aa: CAWSGGAGQPQHF
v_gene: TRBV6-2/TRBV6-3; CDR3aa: CASSYSPGLRSVLAKNIQYF
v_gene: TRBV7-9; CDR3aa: CASSLGTDTQYF
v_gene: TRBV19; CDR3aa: CASSVTGYGANVLTF
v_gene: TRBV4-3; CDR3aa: CASSQGTGGVYGYTF
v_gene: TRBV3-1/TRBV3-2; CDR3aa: CASSPRTGTLAKNIQYF
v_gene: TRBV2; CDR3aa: CASVRQGAGTEAFF
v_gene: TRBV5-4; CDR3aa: CAITTVNTEAFF
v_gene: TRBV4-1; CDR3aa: CASSPPGRETQYF
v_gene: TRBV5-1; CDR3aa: CASSLGLAGEQYF
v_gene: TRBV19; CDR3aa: CASSRLAGGSTGELFF
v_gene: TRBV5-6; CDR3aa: CASSRKTGDYGYTF